These 10 T cell receptor beta chains came from one sample sequenced in a study of cytomegalovirus exposure and HLA in healthy donors. The repertoire was sequenced with immunoSEQ multiplex PCR; TCRdb's copy has only in-frame clones and lacks some. Of over 150,000 clones listed, 65% to 90% are singletons. The sequencing sample was made of PBMCs. All receptors come from a woman aged 18-29 years in good health and CMV-seronegative.

This chain uses TRBV6-5 with TRBJ2-1, with 10 positions matching TRBD2. V dropped 4 bases and J dropped 2; count of bases not matched to a gene: 2. Germline CDR1 and CDR2: MNHEY and SVGAGI. The CDR3 is made up of 15 amino acids. In nucleotides, the CDR3 is TGTGCCAGCAGTTCACTAGCGGGGCCCTACAATGAGCAGTTCTTC. Translated, it gives CASSSLAGPYNEQFF.

This clone has a handful of counts. The rearrangement joins TRBV19 to TRBJ2-2; tentative D call: TRBD1 (5 bases). From germline, CDR1 is LNHDA and CDR2 SQIVND (reference sequence). The CDR3 totals 16 residues. The V end lost 4 bases, the J end lost 5 bases, and 17 bases lay between the germline ends. The CDR3 region has the DNA TGTGCCAGTAGTAGAAAATCAGGGTCGTATACCGGGGAGCTGTTTTTT. It codes for CASSRKSGSYTGELFF.

The chain couples TRBV7-2 to TRBJ2-7; unclear D gene. Trimming pared 1 base from V and 0 bases from J, leaving 10 bases between. The germline V gene has CDR1 SGHTA and CDR2 FQGNSA. This CDR3 region has 15 residues. Here the CDR3 DNA reads TGTGCCAGCAGCTTAGTGTGGTCGAGCTCCTACGAGCAGTACTTC. As protein: CASSLVWSSSYEQYF.

This clone has a handful of counts. The CDR3 coding sequence is TGTGCCAGCAGCTTATCTAGCGGGAGGGACGAGCAGTACTTC. Translation gives CASSLSSGRDEQYF. The chain couples TRBV7-6 to TRBJ2-7; 12 bases align to TRBD2. Germline V lookup: CDR1 SGHVS, CDR2 FNYEAQ. This CDR3 region has 14 residues. The ends lost 2 bases at V and 5 bases at J; junction bases unmatched: 1. The full variable domain, its missing parts supplied by reference TRBV7-6 and TRBJ2-7, is GAGVSQSPRYKVTKRGQDVALRCDPISGHVSLYWYRQALGQGPEFLTYFNYEAQQDKSGLPNDRFSAERPEGSISTLTIQRTEQRDSAMYRCASSLSSGRDEQYFGPGTRLTVT.

The chain combines TRBV27 with TRBJ2-2; 9 bases fit TRBD2. Germline CDR1 MNHEY, CDR2 SMNVEV (reference sequence). V shed 4 bases and J 6 bases; nucleotides not matched to a gene: 9. The CDR3 totals 16 residues. The CDR3 DNA follows: TGTGCCAGCAGTTCCTCCGGGGCGGGGGGGCCCGGGGAGCTGTTTTTT. It encodes CASSSSGAGGPGELFF.

The chain couples TRBV7-2 to TRBJ2-7; tentative D call: TRBD2 (6 bases). Trimming left V 4 bases short and J 9 bases short, with 13 bases between. The length of the CDR3 is 12 residues. Germline CDR1 and CDR2: SGHTA and FQGNSA. As DNA, the CDR3 is TGTGCCAGCAGCTCTAGGACGGGGGTGCAGTACTTC. It translates to CASSSRTGVQYF.

The rearrangement links TRBV29-1 to TRBJ2-3; 7 bases agree with TRBD1. The CDR3 has 13 amino acids. After removal of 6 bases from V and 4 bases from J, the junction contained 7 bases not matched to a gene. Germline CDR1 is SQVTM and CDR2 is ANQGSEA. CDR3 nucleotide sequence: TGCAGCGTGTGGACAGGAAGGGCAGATACGCAGTATTTT. This translates into CSVWTGRADTQYF.

The J gene is TRBJ1-2, the V gene TRBV2, with TRBD1 matching 8 bases. Germline-derived CDR1 and CDR2 are SNHLY and FYNNEI. The CDR3 covers 13 residues. Germline trimming cut 4 bases from V and 6 bases from J; bases unmatched to any gene: 4. CDR3 loop: CASSGTGWDGYTF. In DNA form, the CDR3 reads TGTGCCAGCAGTGGGACAGGGTGGGATGGCTACACCTTC.

The chain links TRBV19 to TRBJ2-3, with 9 bases aligning to TRBD2. CDR3 size: 14 residues. V was clipped by 3 bases and J by 5 bases; unmatched bases: 3. Germline V gene data show CDR1 as LNHDA and CDR2 as SQIVND (reference sequence). The CDR3 DNA reads as TGTGCCAGTAGTATTAGCGGGGGAATAGATACGCAGTATTTT. It is translated as CASSISGGIDTQYF.

The chain joins TRBV7-2 to TRBJ2-5; 13 nucleotides agree with TRBD2. The CDR3 totals 16 residues. V lost 1 base and J lost 5; bases outside the gene matches: 4. Germline CDR1 and CDR2: SGHTA and FQGNSA. This CDR3 is CASSLEGGLAGETQYF. CDR3 nucleotide sequence: TGTGCCAGCAGCTTAGAAGGGGGACTAGCGGGGGAGACCCAGTACTTC.